The 4 T cell receptor beta chains below were found in one sample sequenced in a study of tumor T cells in aggressive B-cell lymphoma. The assay was immunoSEQ multiplex PCR, and TCRdb's table has in-frame clones only and misses some. The sample includes several hundred clones, more than 85% of them seen just once. The sequenced material came from tumor tissue. These receptors all come from an adult with diffuse large B cell lymphoma.

This clone was counted between two and nine times. The chain joins TRBV7-2 to TRBJ2-3; no clear D gene. The CDR3 is 12 amino acids. Trimming took 5 bases from V and 4 from J, leaving 7 bases between them. The germline V gene has CDR1 SGHTA and CDR2 FQGNSA. CDR3 in amino acids: CASSRRPDTQYF. DNA for the CDR3: TGTGCCAGCAGCCGCAGGCCAGATACGCAGTATTTT.

This chain links TRBV14 with TRBJ2-1; D may be TRBD2 (5 bases). CDR3 length equals 14 residues. The V gene lost 1 base and the J gene lost 9 bases, with 13 bases spanning the gap. The V gene's germline CDR1 is SGHDN and CDR2 FVKESK. DNA for the CDR3: TGTGCCAGCAGCCAAGGAGCGGAGGCGGGTGAGCAGTTCTTC. This gives the protein CASSQGAEAGEQFF.

The V call is TRBV7-2, the J call TRBJ1-1; D unresolved. With 0 bases removed from V and 0 bases from J, the gap between germline ends came to 8 bases. Germline V CDR1 and CDR2: SGHTA, FQGNSA. This CDR3 spans 15 amino acids. The CDR3 DNA follows: TGTGCCAGCAGCTTAGCCGGGGTTATGAACACTGAAGCTTTCTTT. It encodes CASSLAGVMNTEAFF.

This chain joins TRBV5-1 and TRBJ1-1; D ambiguous. V was cut by 2 bases and J by 11 bases, with 19 bases left in between. The CDR3 extends over 14 amino acids. Germline lookup yields CDR1 SGHRS and CDR2 YFSETQ. Here the CDR3 DNA reads TGCGCCAGCAGCTTCGGCGGACTGGGCGAGAACGCTTTCTTT. Protein: CASSFGGLGENAFF.